This is a list of T cell receptor beta chains from one sample in a study of blood T cells in healthy people across ages. From the 5' RACE reads, TCRdb called clonotypes with MiXCR, one entry per CDR3 protein. The top ten clones hold roughly 6.3% of a sample with 1.2 million to 1.5 million distinct CDR3 sequences, approximately 63% of them seen once. Sequencing used blood. These receptor sequences come from a man aged 18 to 30 in good health. Each CDR3 is given with its conserved first and last residue. A D gene is named only where the DNA matches it firmly. Size tells how often a clone was seen (once, few, many) or the class of an expanded clone, and some rows leave it out.

- | TRBJ2-3 | TRBV28 | - | TGTGCCAGCAGTTTAGGACAGCGTAGCACAGATACGCAGTATTTT | CASSLGQRSTDTQYF
TRBD2 | TRBJ2-5 | TRBV9 | - | TGTGCCAGCAGCGTACATACTAGCGGGGGGGACCTTGAGACCCAGTACTTC | CASSVHTSGGDLETQYF
- | TRBJ2-7 | TRBV7-2 | - | TGTGCCAGCAGCCCCGCCCACAAGGCCTACGAGCAGTACTTC | CASSPAHKAYEQYF
TRBD1 | TRBJ1-1 | TRBV5-6 | - | TGCGCCAGCAGCCGGACAGGGAAAACTGAAGCTTTCTTT | CASSRTGKTEAFF
- | TRBJ2-1 | TRBV11-2 | - | TGTGCCAGCAGCTCCCTAGTGGGGGGCCGATATGAGCAGTTCTTC | CASSSLVGGRYEQFF
TRBD2 | TRBJ2-7 | TRBV4-1 | - | TGCGCCAGCAGCCAAGGATTCTGCGGGAGGCTTTTCGGCTACGAGCAGTACTTC | CASSQGFCGRLFGYEQYF
TRBD1 | TRBJ1-5 | TRBV12-3/TRBV12-4 | few | TGTGCCAGCAGTCGGGACAGGGATGGCAATCAGCCCCAGCATTTT | CASSRDRDGNQPQHF
- | TRBJ1-1 | TRBV5-1 | - | TGCGCCAGCAGCTTGGCCGGACAGAAAACTGAAGCTTTCTTT | CASSLAGQKTEAFF
- | TRBJ2-1 | TRBV3-1 | - | TGTGCCAGCAGCCAAGAATTGCTCCGACTAGACTCCTACAATGAGCAGTTCTTC | CASSQELLRLDSYNEQFF
- | TRBJ1-5 | TRBV4-1 | - | TGCGCCAGCAGCCCTCCGACAGCTGAGCTCAATCAGCCCCAGCATTTT | CASSPPTAELNQPQHF
TRBD2 | TRBJ2-7 | TRBV20-1 | - | TGCAGTGCTAGAGGGACTAGCGGGGGTAGAGAGCAGTACTTC | CSARGTSGGREQYF
- | TRBJ2-7 | TRBV30 | - | TGTGCCTGGAGTAAAGGGGAATGGGGCGAGCAGTACTTC | CAWSKGEWGEQYF
TRBD1 | TRBJ2-3 | TRBV6-5 | - | TGTGCCAGCAGTACTGGACAGGGGATTACAGATACGCAGTATTTT | CASSTGQGITDTQYF
- | TRBJ1-1 | TRBV4-1 | - | TGCGCCAGCAGCCCCTATATGAACACTGAAGCTTTCTTT | CASSPYMNTEAFF
- | TRBJ2-3 | TRBV15 | - | TGTGCCACCAGCAAGGGACCGCACGACGCAGATACGCAGTATTTT | CATSKGPHDADTQYF
- | TRBJ2-7 | TRBV10-3 | - | TGTGCCATCAGAGCCGAACCCGGAGGGGGGGAGTACGAGCAGTACTTC | CAIRAEPGGGEYEQYF
TRBD1 | TRBJ2-1 | TRBV6-6 | few | TGTGCCAGCACCCTGGTTGGGACAGGGAACAGTGAGCAGTTCTTC | CASTLVGTGNSEQFF
- | TRBJ1-1 | TRBV29-1 | few | TGCAGCGTTACTTCTATGAACACTGAAGCTTTCTTT | CSVTSMNTEAFF
- | TRBJ1-1 | TRBV10-3 | few | TGTGCCATCAAAAGAGGGGGGGGAGACACTGAAGCTTTCTTT | CAIKRGGGDTEAFF
- | TRBJ2-5 | TRBV5-1 | - | TGCGCCAGCAGCTTGGTCCGAGCGGCTATGGAGACCCAGTACTTC | CASSLVRAAMETQYF
TRBD2 | TRBJ2-7 | TRBV20-1 | - | TGCAGTGCTCCACTGCGGCTAGCGGGGGCCCCAGGCGAGCAGTACTTC | CSAPLRLAGAPGEQYF
- | TRBJ2-7 | TRBV28 | - | TGTGCCTGCAGGTCAGGGTTGCTATACGAGCAGTACTTC | CACRSGLLYEQYF
- | TRBJ1-2 | TRBV4-3 | - | TGCGCCAGCAACAACATCGAGGGGGAAAGGAGTTACGGCTACACCTTC | CASNNIEGERSYGYTF
TRBD1 | TRBJ2-7 | TRBV6-2/TRBV6-3 | - | TGTGCCAGCAGTAGGGACAGACTCTGCGAGCAGTACTTC | CASSRDRLCEQYF
TRBD1 | TRBJ2-1 | TRBV29-1 | few | TGCAGCGTTGGGGACAGGGGGTACGAGCAGTTCTTC | CSVGDRGYEQFF
- | TRBJ1-1 | TRBV9 | - | TGTGCCAGCAGCGTAGCTGGGGGGACAACCGGAGAAGCTTTCTTT | CASSVAGGTTGEAFF
- | TRBJ2-3 | TRBV7-2 | - | TGTGCCAGCAGTCGGGCCAGGAGCACAGATACGCAGTATTTT | CASSRARSTDTQYF
TRBD1 | TRBJ2-5 | TRBV7-9 | - | TGTGCCAGCAGCTGGACAGGGCTGCCTCAAGAGACCCAGTACTTC | CASSWTGLPQETQYF
- | TRBJ1-2 | TRBV7-9 | - | TGTGCCAGCAGCTTAGGGTTTCCTACCTATGGCTACACCTTC | CASSLGFPTYGYTF
TRBD2 | TRBJ2-1 | TRBV7-2 | - | TGTGCCAGCAGCTACAACGGGGGGAGTTGGGATGAGCAGTTCTTC | CASSYNGGSWDEQFF
- | TRBJ2-7 | TRBV6-1 | - | TGTGCCGCTGCGAGAGGGGATTTGGTTTCTGGCGAGCAGTACTTC | CAAARGDLVSGEQYF
- | TRBJ1-4 | TRBV5-1 | - | TGCGCCATCAGGGCGACAGCAACTAATGAAAAACTGTTTTTT | CAIRATATNEKLFF
TRBD1 | TRBJ2-5 | TRBV4-2 | - | TGTGCCAGCAGCCAAGCAGCTACAGGGGAATGGGAGACCCAGTACTTC | CASSQAATGEWETQYF
- | TRBJ1-2 | TRBV6-5 | - | TGTGCCAGCAGTCCCCAAGGGGGAGTGGAAGGCTACACCTTC | CASSPQGGVEGYTF
- | TRBJ2-1 | TRBV29-1 | few | TGCAGCGGTGGGGCAGGGGACAATGAGCAGTTCTTC | CSGGAGDNEQFF
TRBD1 | TRBJ1-2 | TRBV7-9 | - | TGTGCCAGCAGCTTAGTGGGACAGCGCGCTAACTATGGCTACACCTTC | CASSLVGQRANYGYTF
- | TRBJ2-1 | TRBV5-1 | - | TGCGCCAGCAGCGTGGGGCGGGCTGAGGGCAATGAGCAGTTCTTC | CASSVGRAEGNEQFF
- | TRBJ1-1 | TRBV6-5 | - | TGTGCCAGCAGCCACGTCTCCACTGAAGCTTTCTTT | CASSHVSTEAFF
TRBD2 | TRBJ2-7 | TRBV6-2/TRBV6-3 | - | TGTGCCAGCAGGACTCATACTAGCGGGTTTCCCTACGAGCAGTACTTC | CASRTHTSGFPYEQYF
- | TRBJ2-1 | TRBV2 | - | TGTGCCAGCAACAGGGAGGCAAGTGAGCAGTTCTTC | CASNREASEQFF
- | TRBJ1-5 | TRBV20-1 | - | TGCAGTGCTATGGGCCTTGGACAGAGCAATCAGCCCCAGCATTTT | CSAMGLGQSNQPQHF
- | TRBJ2-5 | TRBV6-5 | few | TGTGCCAGCAGTTACCGGGACGGTCAAGAGACCCAGTACTTC | CASSYRDGQETQYF
- | TRBJ2-1 | TRBV6-1 | - | TGTGCCAGCAGGCGGGGTCCTGGGCCCAATGAGCAGTTCTTC | CASRRGPGPNEQFF
- | TRBJ1-2 | TRBV21-1 | - | TGTGCCAGCAGCAGGACAGGGGGCGATGGCCACACCTTC | CASSRTGGDGHTF
TRBD1 | TRBJ1-6 | TRBV11-2 | once | TGTGCCAGCAGCACCCAGACAGGGGCAGGCTCACCCCTCCACTTT | CASSTQTGAGSPLHF
- | TRBJ1-6 | TRBV4-1 | few | TGCGCCAGCAGCCAGTTGGCGAACAAGGGCTCCTATAATTCACCCCTCCACTTT | CASSQLANKGSYNSPLHF
TRBD1 | TRBJ1-2 | TRBV2 | few | TGTGCCAGCAGTGGAGACAGGGGACTCTATGGCTACACCTTC | CASSGDRGLYGYTF
- | TRBJ2-7 | TRBV2 | - | TGTGCCAGCAGTTTCTCCATCCGGGACGGTACCTACGAGCAGTACTTC | CASSFSIRDGTYEQYF